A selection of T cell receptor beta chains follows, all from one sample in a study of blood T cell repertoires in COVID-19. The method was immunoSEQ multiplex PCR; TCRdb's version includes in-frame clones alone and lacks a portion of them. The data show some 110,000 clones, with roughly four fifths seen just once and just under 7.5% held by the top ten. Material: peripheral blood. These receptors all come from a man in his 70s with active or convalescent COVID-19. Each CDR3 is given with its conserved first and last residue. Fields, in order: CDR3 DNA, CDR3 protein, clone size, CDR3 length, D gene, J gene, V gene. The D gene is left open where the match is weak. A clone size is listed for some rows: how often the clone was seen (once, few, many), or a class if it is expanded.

TGCGCCAGCAGCCCCGGGACAGGGAATCAGCCCCAGCATTTT CASSPGTGNQPQHF NA 14 TRBD1 TRBJ1-5 TRBV4-3
TGTGCCAGCAGCTTGCTGGGGGCGCGTAATGAGCAGTTCTTC CASSLLGARNEQFF NA 14 NA TRBJ2-1 TRBV5-4
TGTGCTAGTGGTTCGGGTCTAGCGAGGGGCCAAGAGACCCAGTACTTC CASGSGLARGQETQYF NA 16 NA TRBJ2-5 TRBV12-5
TGTGCCAGCAGTTCCTTTTCTGGGGCCAACGTCCTGACTTTC CASSSFSGANVLTF NA 14 NA TRBJ2-6 TRBV28
TGTGCCAGCAGCGCCCGACTAGCGGTGACGGATGAGCAGTTCTTC CASSARLAVTDEQFF NA 15 TRBD2 TRBJ2-1 TRBV11-2
TGTGCCAGCAGCCAAGACGGCGGGAGGCAAACAGATACGCAGTATTTT CASSQDGGRQTDTQYF NA 16 TRBD2 TRBJ2-3 TRBV3-1/TRBV3-2
TGTGCCAGCAGCTCTAGAGGGGACTTAGCCTACGAGCAGTACTTC CASSSRGDLAYEQYF NA 15 NA TRBJ2-7 TRBV7-6
TGTGCCAGCAGCCCCGGAGTAAACACCATATATTTT CASSPGVNTIYF NA 12 NA TRBJ1-3 TRBV7-8
TGTGCCAGCAGCCCGGCGGCTGAAGCTTTCTTT CASSPAAEAFF NA 11 NA TRBJ1-1 TRBV7-9
TGTGCCAGCAGTTTGCGAGGCAGGGTGTCTGATGGCTACACCTTC CASSLRGRVSDGYTF NA 15 NA TRBJ1-2 TRBV28
TGTGCCAGCAGTGGGACAGGCCCTGGGCAGTTCTTC CASSGTGPGQFF NA 12 TRBD1 TRBJ2-1 TRBV12-3/TRBV12-4
TGTGCCAGCATGAGGGTCTTCGAAGCTTTCTTT CASMRVFEAFF NA 11 NA TRBJ1-1 TRBV6-5
TGTGCCAGCTCACCCCCGGGACAGGGAGTAGCGAATGAGCAGTTCTTC CASSPPGQGVANEQFF once 16 TRBD1 TRBJ2-1 TRBV18
TGTGCCAGCAGCTTAGGGGACAGGGGTGGCTACACCTTC CASSLGDRGGYTF NA 13 TRBD1 TRBJ1-2 TRBV5-6
TGCGCCAGCAGCTTGGGGCGGGAGCAGTACTTC CASSLGREQYF NA 11 NA TRBJ2-7 TRBV5-1
TGTGCCAGCAGTTACGTTGGGACAGGGGCAGACGAGCAGTACTTC CASSYVGTGADEQYF NA 15 TRBD1 TRBJ2-7 TRBV6-5
TGCGCCAGCAGCTTGACAGGGCAGGGCCATGGCTACACCTTC CASSLTGQGHGYTF few 14 NA TRBJ1-2 TRBV5-1
TGTGCCAGCAGCTTGGGACAGGCCAATTCACCCCTCCACTTT CASSLGQANSPLHF NA 14 TRBD1 TRBJ1-6 TRBV2
TGTGCCAGCAGCCGAAACCTAGCGTGGGAGGGTACCTTCCTTTACAATGAGCAGTTCTTC CASSRNLAWEGTFLYNEQFF NA 20 TRBD2 TRBJ2-1 TRBV4-2
TGTGCCAGCAGCACCTTCGGAGCCTTGTCTGGAAACACCATATATTTT CASSTFGALSGNTIYF NA 16 NA TRBJ1-3 TRBV7-9
TGTGCCAGCAGTCTATCCGCTTCCTTGAGGAACACAGGTACGCAGTATTTT CASSLSASLRNTGTQYF NA 17 NA TRBJ2-3 TRBV6-6
TGTGCCAGCAGCTCCTACTTGAACACTGAAGCTTTCTTT CASSSYLNTEAFF NA 13 NA TRBJ1-1 TRBV7-3
TGTGCCAGCGGGGGGAGGGCAGGGACTGAAGCTTTCTTT CASGGRAGTEAFF few 13 NA TRBJ1-1 TRBV5-6
TGCGCCAGCAGTTCAGCGGGAGTTGGTGAGACCCAGTACTTC CASSSAGVGETQYF NA 14 TRBD2 TRBJ2-5 TRBV5-1
TGTGCCAGCAGTGAGAGTAGCGGGACCCTTAATGAGCAGTTCTTC CASSESSGTLNEQFF NA 15 TRBD2 TRBJ2-1 TRBV6-4
TGTGCCATCAGTGACCCACTAGCGGGGGTCTTAAAGACCCAGTACTTC CAISDPLAGVLKTQYF NA 16 TRBD2 TRBJ2-5 TRBV10-3
TGTGCCAGCAGCCAGGCCAGTTTGCAAGCTTTCTTT CASSQASLQAFF NA 12 NA TRBJ1-1 TRBV3-1/TRBV3-2
TGTGCCAGCAGAAGACAGGGAATGGGTCAGCCCCAGCATTTT CASRRQGMGQPQHF NA 14 TRBD1 TRBJ1-5 TRBV6-5
TGTGCCAGCAGCTTATTTCGGGACTTGACTGAAGCTTTCTTT CASSLFRDLTEAFF NA 14 NA TRBJ1-1 TRBV7-9
TGTGCCATACAGGAATCGGGCACTGAAGCTTTCTTT CAIQESGTEAFF NA 12 NA TRBJ1-1 TRBV19
TGTGCCAGCAGTGGAGGCCGCACGGGGTCCTATAATTCACCCCTCCACTTT CASSGGRTGSYNSPLHF NA 17 NA TRBJ1-6 TRBV2
TGTGCCAGCAGAGGGGCTGGAAACACCATATATTTT CASRGAGNTIYF NA 12 NA TRBJ1-3 TRBV12-3/TRBV12-4
TGTGCCAGCAGCCGCGTGGGACAGGGTTTAAGGGGCTACACCTTC CASSRVGQGLRGYTF NA 15 TRBD1 TRBJ1-2 TRBV11-2
TGTGCTAGTGGCCGCGACAGGGTCAGTTTAGACGAGCAGTACTTC CASGRDRVSLDEQYF NA 15 TRBD1 TRBJ2-7 TRBV12-5
TGTGCCAGCAGCCAACAGGTTGGTGGGACTGAAGCTTTCTTT CASSQQVGGTEAFF NA 14 NA TRBJ1-1 TRBV14
TGTGCCAGCAGCCAAGACACTAGCGGGAGACCGGTGCAGTACTTC CASSQDTSGRPVQYF NA 15 TRBD2 TRBJ2-7 TRBV4-2
TGTGCCAGCAGCTGGACAGCGAACACCGGGGAGCTGTTTTTT CASSWTANTGELFF few 14 NA TRBJ2-2 TRBV11-3
TGTGCCAGCAGCTTAGGGCTAGCGGCCGGGGAGCTGTTTTTT CASSLGLAAGELFF NA 14 TRBD2 TRBJ2-2 TRBV7-9
TGTGCCAGCAGCTTATCAGGGTTTGGCTACACCTTC CASSLSGFGYTF few 12 NA TRBJ1-2 TRBV7-9
TGTGCCAGCAGCTTAGGGGGGAGGTTGGGATGGACTAATGAAAAACTGTTTTTT CASSLGGRLGWTNEKLFF NA 18 NA TRBJ1-4 TRBV7-2
TGTGCCAGCAGTTACTCGACAGGGGCCTACGAGCAGTACTTC CASSYSTGAYEQYF NA 14 TRBD1 TRBJ2-7 TRBV6-5
TGTGCCAGCAGCCAAGACTCGGGGGAGACAGATACGCAGTATTTT CASSQDSGETDTQYF NA 15 NA TRBJ2-3 TRBV3-1/TRBV3-2
TGTGCTAGTGGTTTGGGGGACAGGGTTAATGAGCAGTTCTTC CASGLGDRVNEQFF NA 14 TRBD1 TRBJ2-1 TRBV12-5
TGCGCCAGCAGCCGGACAGGGGGCCGGACCGGGGAGCTGTTTTTT CASSRTGGRTGELFF once 15 TRBD1 TRBJ2-2 TRBV4-1
TGTGCCGGAGAACAGGGGGGCAACGAGCAGTACTTC CAGEQGGNEQYF NA 12 TRBD1 TRBJ2-7 TRBV19
TGTGCCAGCAGTTTAGGGACAGGGAGGGGTCCCCGCGGTGAGCAGTTCTTC CASSLGTGRGPRGEQFF NA 17 TRBD1 TRBJ2-1 TRBV27